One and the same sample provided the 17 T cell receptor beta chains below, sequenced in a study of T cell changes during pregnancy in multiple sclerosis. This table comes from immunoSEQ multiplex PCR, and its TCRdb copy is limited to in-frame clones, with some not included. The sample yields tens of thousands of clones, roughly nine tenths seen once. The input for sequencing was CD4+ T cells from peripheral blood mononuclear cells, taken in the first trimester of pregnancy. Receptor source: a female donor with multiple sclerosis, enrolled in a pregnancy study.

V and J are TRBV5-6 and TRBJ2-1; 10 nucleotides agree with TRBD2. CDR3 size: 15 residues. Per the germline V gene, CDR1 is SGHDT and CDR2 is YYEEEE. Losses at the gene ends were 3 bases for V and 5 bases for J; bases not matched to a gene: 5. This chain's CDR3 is CASSYTSGVNNEQFF. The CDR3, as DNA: TGTGCCAGCAGCTACACTAGCGGGGTGAACAATGAGCAGTTCTTC.

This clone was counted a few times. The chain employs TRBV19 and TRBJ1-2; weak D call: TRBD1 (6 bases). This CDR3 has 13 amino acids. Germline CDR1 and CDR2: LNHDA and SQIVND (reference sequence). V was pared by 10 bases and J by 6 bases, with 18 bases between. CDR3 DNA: TGTGCCACCAGCAAGTGGGCAGGGGATGGCTACACCTTC. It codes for CATSKWAGDGYTF.

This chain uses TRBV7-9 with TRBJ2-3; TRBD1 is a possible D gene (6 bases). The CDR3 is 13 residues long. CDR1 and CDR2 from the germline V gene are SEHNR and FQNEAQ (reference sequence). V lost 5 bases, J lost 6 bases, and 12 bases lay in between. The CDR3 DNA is TGTGCCAGCAGCCCTCGGACAGCCGATACGCAGTATTTT. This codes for CASSPRTADTQYF.

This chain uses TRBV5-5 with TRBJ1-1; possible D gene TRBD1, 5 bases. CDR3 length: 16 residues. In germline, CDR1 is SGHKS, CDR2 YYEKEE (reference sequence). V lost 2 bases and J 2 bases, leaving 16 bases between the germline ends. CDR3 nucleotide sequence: TGTGCCAGCAGCTTAGGCTGGGGCAGCGCTAACACTGAAGCTTTCTTT. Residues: CASSLGWGSANTEAFF.

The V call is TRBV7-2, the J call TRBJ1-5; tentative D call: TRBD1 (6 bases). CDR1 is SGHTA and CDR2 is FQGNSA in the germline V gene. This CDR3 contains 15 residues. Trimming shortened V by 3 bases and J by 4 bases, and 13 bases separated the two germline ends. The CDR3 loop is CASSLGAGWNQPQHF. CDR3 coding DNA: TGTGCCAGCAGCTTGGGGGCTGGGTGGAATCAGCCCCAGCATTTT.

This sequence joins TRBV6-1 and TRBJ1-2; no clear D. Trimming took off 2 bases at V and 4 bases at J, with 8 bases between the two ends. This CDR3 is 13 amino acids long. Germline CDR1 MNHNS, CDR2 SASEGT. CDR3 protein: CASSERVGYGYTF. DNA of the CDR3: TGTGCCAGCAGTGAACGGGTGGGCTATGGCTACACCTTC.

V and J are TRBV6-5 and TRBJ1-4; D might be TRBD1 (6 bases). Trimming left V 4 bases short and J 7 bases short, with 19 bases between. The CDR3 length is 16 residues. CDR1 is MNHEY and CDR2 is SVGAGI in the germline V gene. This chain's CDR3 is CASSSLPTGLSEKLFF. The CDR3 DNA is TGTGCCAGCAGTTCCCTCCCGACAGGCCTTAGTGAAAAACTGTTTTTT.

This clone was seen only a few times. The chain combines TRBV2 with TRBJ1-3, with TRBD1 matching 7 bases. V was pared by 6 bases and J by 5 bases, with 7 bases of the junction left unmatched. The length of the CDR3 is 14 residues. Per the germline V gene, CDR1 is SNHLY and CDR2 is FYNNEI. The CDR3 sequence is CASRGSTGRNTIYF. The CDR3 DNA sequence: TGTGCCAGCAGGGGTTCGACAGGGAGAAACACCATATATTTT.

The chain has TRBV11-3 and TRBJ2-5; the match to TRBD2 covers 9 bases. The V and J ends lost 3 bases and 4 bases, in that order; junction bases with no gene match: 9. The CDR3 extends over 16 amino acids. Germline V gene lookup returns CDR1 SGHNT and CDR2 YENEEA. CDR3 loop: CASSFTGRGGLETQYF. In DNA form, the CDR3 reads TGTGCCAGCAGCTTCACGGGGCGGGGGGGTTTAGAGACCCAGTACTTC.

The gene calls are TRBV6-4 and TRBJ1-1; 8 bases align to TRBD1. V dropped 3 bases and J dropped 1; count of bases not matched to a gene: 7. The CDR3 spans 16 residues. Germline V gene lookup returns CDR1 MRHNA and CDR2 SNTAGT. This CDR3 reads CASSEAWTGQNTEAFF. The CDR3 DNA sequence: TGTGCCAGCAGTGAAGCCTGGACAGGGCAGAACACTGAAGCTTTCTTT.

CDR3 nucleotides: TGTGCCAGCAGTTACTCCCCCAGGGGTAACTACGAGCAGTACTTC. It specifies CASSYSPRGNYEQYF. The chain is built from TRBV6-5 and TRBJ2-7, with D possibly matching TRBD1 (6 bases). From germline, CDR1 is MNHEY and CDR2 SVGAGI. The CDR3 is 15 amino acids. Deletions cut 0 bases from V and 3 bases from J, with 12 bases between.

CDR3 residues: CASSLGEGDEQFF. CDR3 nucleotide sequence: TGTGCCAGCAGTTTAGGTGAAGGGGATGAGCAGTTCTTC. The chain carries TRBV27 and TRBJ2-1; the D gene is possibly TRBD1 (5 bases). CDR1 and CDR2 from the germline V gene are MNHEY and SMNVEV (reference sequence). Deletions cut 2 bases from V and 8 bases from J, with 10 bases between. CDR3 length: 13 amino acids.

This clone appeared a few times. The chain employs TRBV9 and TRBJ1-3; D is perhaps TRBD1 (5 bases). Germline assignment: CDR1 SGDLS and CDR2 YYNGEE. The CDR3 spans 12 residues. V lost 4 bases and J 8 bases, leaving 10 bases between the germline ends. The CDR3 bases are TGTGCCAGCAGCCCCCAGGGCCACACCATATATTTT. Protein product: CASSPQGHTIYF.

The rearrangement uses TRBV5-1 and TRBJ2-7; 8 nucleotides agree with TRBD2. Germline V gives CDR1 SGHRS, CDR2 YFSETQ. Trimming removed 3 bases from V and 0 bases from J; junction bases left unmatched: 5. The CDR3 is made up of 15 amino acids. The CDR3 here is CASSSSGGSSYEQYF. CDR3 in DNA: TGCGCCAGCAGCTCGTCGGGGGGGAGCTCCTACGAGCAGTACTTC.

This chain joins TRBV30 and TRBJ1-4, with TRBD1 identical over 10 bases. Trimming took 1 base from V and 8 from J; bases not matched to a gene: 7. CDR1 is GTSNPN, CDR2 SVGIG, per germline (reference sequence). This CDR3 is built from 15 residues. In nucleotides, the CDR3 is TGTGCCTGGAGTGAAGACAGGGGGCGCGAAGAAAAACTGTTTTTT. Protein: CAWSEDRGREEKLFF.

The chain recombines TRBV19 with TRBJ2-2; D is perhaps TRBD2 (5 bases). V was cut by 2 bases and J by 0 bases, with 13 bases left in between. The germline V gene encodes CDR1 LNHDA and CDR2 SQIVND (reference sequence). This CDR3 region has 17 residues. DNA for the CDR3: TGTGCCAGTAGTATATCGCCAGGAGGCACGAACACCGGGGAGCTGTTTTTT. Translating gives CASSISPGGTNTGELFF.

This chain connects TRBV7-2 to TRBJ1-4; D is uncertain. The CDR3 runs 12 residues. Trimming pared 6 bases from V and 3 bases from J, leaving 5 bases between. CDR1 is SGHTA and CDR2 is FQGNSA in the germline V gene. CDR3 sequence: CASRGPNEKLFF. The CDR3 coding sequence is TGTGCCAGCAGGGGCCCTAATGAAAAACTGTTTTTT.